This T cell receptor (beta chain) is drawn from a study of technical replicates of blood from a few donors. Generated by immunoSEQ multiplex PCR, the TCRdb table keeps only in-frame clones and is missing some. The sample contains about 83,000 clones, around 94% of which appear only once. This clonotype was sampled from a human donor in good health. Sequenced input: T cells isolated from PBMCs.

The CDR3 reads CASSPYRSDTQYF. The CDR3 DNA is TGTGCCAGCAGTCCGTACCGGTCAGATACGCAGTATTTT. The rearrangement joins TRBV6-5 to TRBJ2-3, with D unclear. The germline CDR1 and CDR2 sequences are MNHEY and SVGAGI. V shed 5 bases and J shed 4 bases, with 10 bases lying between them. This CDR3 comprises 13 residues.